This T cell receptor beta chain was identified during a study of blood T cell repertoires in COVID-19. The wider study: Samples of COVID-19 (acute and convalescent) were obtained from the United States, Italy and Spain. Nucleic acid was either cDNA or gDNA, and it came from T cells, B-cell-depleted T cells, or PBMCs.

Seattle patient enrollment occurred during active infection, with longitudinal follow-up thereafter. The CDR3 runs 16 residues. V lost 3 bases and J lost 4, with 19 bases in between. CDR1 is SEHNR and CDR2 is FQNEAQ in the germline V gene (reference sequence). As handled by the study authors: Quantification of nucleated cells was approximated via reference gene primer amplification. TCRdb's copy holds only in-frame clones and misses some; the assay was immunoSEQ multiplex PCR. V and J calls and clone size are given by that table; D and trimming were obtained from the DNA. The sample lists 150,000 to 200,000 clones, about 85% seen once, with less than 6.5% in the top ten.

The TCR sequence derives from a woman aged 45-65 years with COVID-19, enrolled during active disease. Sequenced sample: peripheral blood. The V and J genes are TRBV7-9 and TRBJ2-7, with D possibly TRBD2 on 7 matching bases. CDR3 nucleotide sequence: TGTGCCAGCAGCTTCACCGAGGACAGCGGGGAATACGAGCAGTACTTC. As protein: CASSFTEDSGEYEQYF.